Each of the 10 T cell receptor beta chains below was sequenced from the same sample in a study of blood T cell repertoires in COVID-19. Produced via immunoSEQ multiplex PCR; TCRdb's table is partial and in-frame only. The sample has about 210,000 clones; around 80% are singletons. Sequencing used peripheral blood. Every receptor here comes from a woman aged 40 to 55 with acute or convalescent COVID-19.

CDR3 sequence: CASKGFSGNTIYF. In nucleotides, the CDR3 is TGTGCCAGCAAGGGGTTCTCTGGAAACACCATATATTTT. This chain joins TRBV2 and TRBJ1-3; TRBD1 might be the D (5 bases). V was shortened by 7 bases and J by 0 bases, with 7 bases between the two germline ends. From germline, CDR1 is SNHLY and CDR2 FYNNEI. The CDR3 contains 13 residues.

V gene TRBV6-6 combines with J gene TRBJ1-1, with 9 bases that match TRBD1. Germline V gene sequence: CDR1 MNHNY, CDR2 SVGAGI (reference sequence). This CDR3 comprises 16 residues. V shed 2 bases and J 0 bases; nucleotides not matched to a gene: 4. The CDR3 nucleotides read TGTGCCAGCAGTTACGACAGGGGGGTTATGAACACTGAAGCTTTCTTT. Protein product: CASSYDRGVMNTEAFF.

This rearrangement joins TRBV19 to TRBJ1-2, with 8 bases lining up with TRBD1. The V gene end was trimmed by 1 base and the J gene end by 6 bases; junction bases not matched to a gene: 7. Germline loops: CDR1 LNHDA, CDR2 SQIVND (reference sequence). The CDR3 is 15 residues long. The CDR3 spells CASSIVRGRMDGYTF. The DNA of the CDR3 is TGTGCCAGTAGTATAGTCAGGGGGCGAATGGATGGCTACACCTTC.

The chain combines TRBV3-1 (or the pseudogene TRBV3-2) with TRBJ2-7; D not certain. The CDR3 runs 15 residues. V was shortened by 4 bases and J by 6 bases, with 19 bases between the two germline ends. The germline V gene encodes CDR1 LGHDT and CDR2 YNNKEL (reference sequence). The CDR3 DNA reads TGTGCCAGCAGCCCGCCGGCGGCCCCTTCGAGCGAGCAGTACTTC. It encodes CASSPPAAPSSEQYF.

This chain links TRBV3-1 (or the pseudogene TRBV3-2) with TRBJ1-4; tentative D call: TRBD1 (5 bases). The germline CDR1 and CDR2 sequences are LGHDT and YNNKEL (reference sequence). V was clipped by 1 base and J by 4 bases, with 10 bases between them. The CDR3 has 15 amino acids. The CDR3 is CASSQATDNNEKLFF. The CDR3 DNA is TGTGCCAGCAGCCAAGCGACAGACAATAATGAAAAACTGTTTTTT.

V usage is TRBV6-4 and J usage is TRBJ2-2; perhaps TRBD2 as D (6 bases). The CDR3 is 16 amino acids. V was pared by 5 bases and J by 5 bases, with 18 bases between. From germline, CDR1 is MRHNA and CDR2 SNTAGT. The CDR3 DNA follows: TGTGCCAGCAGTACACATGGGGGAGGACTAACCGGGGAGCTGTTTTTT. This gives the protein CASSTHGGGLTGELFF.

DNA of the CDR3: TGTGCCAGCAGCTCTCCCCGACAGGGGCCTAGCACAGATACGCAGTATTTT. As protein: CASSSPRQGPSTDTQYF. J is TRBJ2-3 and V is TRBV7-6, with 8 bases lining up with TRBD1. After removal of 4 bases from V and 0 bases from J, the junction contained 9 bases not matched to a gene. Germline CDR1 reads SGHVS; CDR2 reads FNYEAQ. The CDR3 spans 17 residues.

The V gene is TRBV6-1, the J gene TRBJ2-7; D is perhaps TRBD1 (5 bases). The length of the CDR3 is 16 residues. The V end lost 2 bases, the J end lost 2 bases, and 16 bases lay between the germline ends. Per germline, CDR1 MNHNS and CDR2 SASEGT. CDR3 DNA sequence: TGTGCCAGCAGTGAATCTCGGACACGTCCGACCTACGAGCAGTACTTC. This gives the protein CASSESRTRPTYEQYF.

This clone was counted only a few times. The V call is TRBV12-5, the J call TRBJ2-7; 8 positions match TRBD1. The germline CDR1 and CDR2 sequences are LGHNT and FRNRAP. The CDR3 extends over 14 amino acids. Germline trimming cut 1 base from V and 6 bases from J; bases unmatched to any gene: 5. CDR3 sequence reads: CASGLGTGLGEQYF. CDR3 DNA: TGTGCTAGTGGTTTGGGGACAGGGTTGGGCGAGCAGTACTTC.

The chain recombines TRBV3-1 (or the pseudogene TRBV3-2) with TRBJ2-1, with D perhaps TRBD1 (6 bases). From germline, CDR1 is LGHDT and CDR2 YNNKEL (reference sequence). The V end was cut by 4 bases, the J end by 5 bases, with 12 bases between. The length of the CDR3 is 14 residues. The CDR3 loop is CASSPQTGNNEQFF. DNA of the CDR3: TGTGCCAGCAGCCCCCAGACAGGTAACAATGAGCAGTTCTTC.